A selection of T cell receptor beta chains follows, all from one sample in a study of regulatory T cells in long-lasting Graves disease. TCRdb passed the multiplex PCR reads through MiXCR, listing each CDR3 protein once. The sample shows roughly 560,000 distinct CDR3 sequences, about 16% of them seen only once. The same data also contributed to another study, on T cells in Graves' hyperthyroidism and ophthalmopathy.

This specimen was peripheral blood mononuclear cells (PBMCs), taken at new diagnosis, from a patient treated with antithyroid drugs. These receptor sequences come from a woman aged 35-65 years with Graves disease. Both conserved end residues are part of each CDR3. The D gene is left open where the match is weak. Clone size, where shown, is once, few, many, or a class for clones that have expanded.

V	J	D	size	length	CDR3	DNA
TRBV19	TRBJ1-2	.	.	15	CASSIDNRPFYGYTF	TGTGCCAGTAGTATAGACAACAGACCTTTCTATGGCTACACCTTC
TRBV7-9	TRBJ1-1	TRBD1	.	14	CASSLSGGDRGAFF	TGTGCCAGCAGCCTTAGTGGAGGGGACAGGGGAGCTTTCTTT
TRBV5-4	TRBJ2-7	.	many	13	CASSEEGAYEQYF	TGTGCCAGCAGCGAGGAGGGGGCCTACGAGCAGTACTTC
TRBV3-1	TRBJ1-2	.	many	14	CASSPTPTGNGYTF	TGTGCCAGCAGCCCCACTCCCACAGGGAATGGCTACACCTTC
TRBV7-2	TRBJ1-1	.	many	11	CASTQWTEAFF	TGTGCCAGCACCCAGTGGACTGAAGCTTTCTTT
TRBV29-1	TRBJ1-1	.	.	13	CSVEPLSRTEAFF	TGCAGCGTTGAACCACTTTCCAGGACTGAAGCTTTCTTT
TRBV11-2	TRBJ2-5	.	many	14	CASSLRQSGETQYF	TGTGCCAGCAGCTTAAGGCAGAGCGGGGAGACCCAGTACTTC
TRBV27	TRBJ1-2	.	.	15	CASRPRQDLNYGYTF	TGTGCCAGCAGACCCAGACAGGACCTTAACTATGGCTACACCTTC
TRBV4-1	TRBJ2-2	TRBD1	few	16	CASSQERGQNTGELFF	TGCGCCAGCAGCCAAGAAAGGGGGCAGAACACCGGGGAGCTGTTTTTT
TRBV12-3/TRBV12-4	TRBJ2-3	.	few	12	CASSRQVDTQYF	TGTGCCAGCAGTCGACAGGTGGATACGCAGTATTTT
TRBV11-3	TRBJ2-1	TRBD2	.	16	CASSHLSSGGGNEQFF	TGTGCCAGCAGCCATCTGTCTAGCGGGGGGGGGAATGAGCAGTTCTTC
TRBV24-1	TRBJ2-5	.	few	14	CATSDSQGAETQYF	TGTGCCACCAGTGATTCACAGGGTGCGGAGACCCAGTACTTC
TRBV12-3/TRBV12-4	TRBJ2-6	TRBD1	few	18	CASSIPAGQGAGANVLTF	TGTGCCAGCAGTATCCCCGCGGGACAGGGCGCTGGGGCCAACGTCCTGACTTTC
TRBV12-3/TRBV12-4	TRBJ2-6	.	.	13	CASSPYGANVLTF	TGTGCCAGCAGCCCCTACGGGGCCAACGTCCTGACTTTC
TRBV5-1	TRBJ1-5	TRBD1	few	14	CASSPQGRNQPQHF	TGCGCCAGCAGCCCACAGGGGAGGAATCAGCCCCAGCATTTT
TRBV15	TRBJ2-5	TRBD2	many	14	CATSRAAGRETQYF	TGTGCCACCAGCAGAGCAGCGGGGCGAGAGACCCAGTACTTC
TRBV2	TRBJ1-5	TRBD1	many	16	CASSESGTAVAQPQHF	TGTGCCAGCAGTGAGTCCGGGACAGCGGTAGCTCAGCCCCAGCATTTT
TRBV29-1	TRBJ2-7	TRBD1	few	13	CSVGRDRGDEQYF	TGCAGCGTTGGGAGGGACAGGGGCGACGAGCAGTACTTC
TRBV28	TRBJ1-1	.	few	13	CASSSGTQQRAFF	TGTGCCAGCAGCTCCGGGACCCAGCAGAGAGCTTTCTTT
TRBV28	TRBJ1-1	TRBD1	many	13	CASSLPDRGEAFF	TGTGCCAGCAGTTTACCAGACAGGGGTGAAGCTTTCTTT
TRBV10-3	TRBJ1-2	.	.	14	CAISESLTAGGYTF	TGTGCCATCAGTGAGTCTCTTACCGCTGGGGGCTACACCTTC
TRBV6-2/TRBV6-3	TRBJ2-1	TRBD1	few	14	CASSRDRVAWEQFF	TGTGCCAGCAGCCGGGACAGGGTTGCTTGGGAGCAGTTCTTC
TRBV12-3/TRBV12-4	TRBJ2-2	.	many	18	CASSLESLGGLLTGELFF	TGTGCCAGCAGTTTGGAGTCCCTCGGGGGGCTATTAACCGGGGAGCTGTTTTTT
TRBV3-1	TRBJ1-6	.	many	12	CASSPRFGPLHF	TGTGCCAGCAGCCCTCGATTTGGGCCCCTCCACTTT
TRBV7-6	TRBJ2-3	.	few	12	CASSLALSPQYF	TGTGCCAGCAGCTTAGCACTTTCCCCGCAGTATTTT
TRBV20-1	TRBJ2-2	TRBD2	few	13	CSGRVPNTGELFF	TGCAGCGGGAGGGTGCCGAACACCGGGGAGCTGTTTTTT
TRBV20-1	TRBJ2-5	.	many	15	CSARDLGATQETQYF	TGCAGTGCTAGAGATCTAGGCGCGACCCAAGAGACCCAGTACTTC
TRBV28	TRBJ2-1	.	many	15	CASSLGSQGGNEQFF	TGTGCCAGCAGTTTAGGAAGTCAGGGCGGTAATGAGCAGTTCTTC
TRBV5-1	TRBJ2-3	TRBD2	many	16	CASSLGQRGASDTQYF	TGCGCCAGCAGCTTGGGGCAGCGGGGGGCCTCAGATACGCAGTATTTT
TRBV20-1	TRBJ1-1	.	many	13	CSATGTQNTEAFF	TGCAGTGCAACCGGGACACAGAACACTGAAGCTTTCTTT
TRBV13	TRBJ2-2	.	.	15	CASSFAGIDTGELFF	TGTGCCAGCAGCTTTGCAGGGATAGACACCGGGGAGCTGTTTTTT
TRBV18	TRBJ1-1	.	many	14	CASSRQEVNTEAFF	TGTGCCAGCTCACGACAAGAGGTGAACACTGAAGCTTTCTTT
TRBV9	TRBJ1-4	TRBD1	.	17	CASSEGTGDATNEKLFF	TGTGCCAGCAGCGAAGGGACAGGGGATGCAACTAATGAAAAACTGTTTTTT
TRBV7-9	TRBJ1-1	.	.	15	CASSTVRGSENEAFF	TGTGCCAGCAGTACCGTAAGGGGGTCGGAAAATGAAGCTTTCTTT
TRBV12-3/TRBV12-4	TRBJ2-3	TRBD2	.	15	CASRLAGDLEDTQYF	TGTGCCAGCAGACTAGCGGGGGACTTAGAAGATACGCAGTATTTT
TRBV20-1	TRBJ2-1	.	many	14	CSAHPGRKINEQFF	TGCAGTGCGCACCCGGGACGGAAAATCAATGAGCAGTTCTTC
TRBV5-1	TRBJ2-5	.	.	14	CASSFSDLKETQYF	TGCGCCAGCAGCTTTTCGGACCTCAAAGAGACCCAGTACTTC
TRBV13	TRBJ2-5	.	.	13	CASSSRLGETQYF	TGTGCCAGCAGCTCAAGACTGGGAGAGACCCAGTACTTC
TRBV7-3	TRBJ1-4	.	.	16	CASSPRGRRRNEKLFF	TGTGCCAGCAGCCCTCGGGGAAGGCGGCGTAATGAAAAACTGTTTTTT
TRBV12-3/TRBV12-4	TRBJ1-2	TRBD1	many	17	CASSQPGGGRPPYGYTF	TGTGCCAGCAGTCAACCGGGAGGGGGCCGCCCCCCCTATGGCTACACCTTC
TRBV6-5	TRBJ1-1	.	many	17	CASSSGRSAGMNTEAFF	TGTGCCAGCAGTTCAGGACGCAGTGCAGGGATGAACACTGAAGCTTTCTTT
TRBV6-2/TRBV6-3	TRBJ2-1	.	many	14	CASSYSLGYNEQFF	TGTGCCAGCAGTTACTCGCTCGGGTACAATGAGCAGTTCTTC
TRBV2	TRBJ2-7	.	many	13	CASRAGTYYEQYF	TGTGCCAGCAGGGCTGGCACCTACTACGAGCAGTACTTC
TRBV4-1	TRBJ1-6	.	.	14	CASSLPTGNSPLHF	TGCGCCAGCAGCCTTCCCACGGGGAATTCACCCCTCCACTTT
TRBV6-4	TRBJ2-2	TRBD2	few	16	CASSDRGGINTGELFF	TGTGCCAGCAGTGACCGGGGGGGGATCAACACCGGGGAGCTGTTTTTT
TRBV6-2/TRBV6-3	TRBJ1-4	.	many	16	CASSERGGATNEKLFF	TGTGCCAGCAGTGAACGAGGGGGGGCAACTAATGAAAAACTGTTTTTT
TRBV7-9	TRBJ2-6	.	few	14	CASRESSGANVLTF	TGTGCCAGCCGGGAGAGCTCTGGGGCCAACGTCCTGACTTTC
TRBV3-1	TRBJ1-2	TRBD1	many	17	CASSQTQGGRTNYGYTF	TGTGCCAGCAGCCAAACCCAGGGGGGTAGAACTAACTATGGCTACACCTTC
TRBV5-1	TRBJ2-2	TRBD2	.	20	CASSPARGTSGGASAGELFF	TGCGCCAGCAGCCCGGCTAGGGGGACTAGCGGGGGGGCCAGCGCCGGGGAGCTGTTTTTT
TRBV12-3/TRBV12-4	TRBJ2-7	.	many	15	CASSPGWGEEYEQYF	TGTGCCAGCAGCCCAGGGTGGGGGGAAGAATACGAGCAGTACTTC
TRBV7-9	TRBJ1-2	.	.	13	CASTPTGSYGYTF	TGTGCCAGCACCCCGACAGGAAGCTATGGCTACACCTTC
TRBV3-1	TRBJ2-1	TRBD2	many	15	CASTPGLAGGFEQFF	TGTGCCAGCACTCCTGGACTAGCGGGGGGGTTTGAGCAGTTCTTC
TRBV3-1	TRBJ2-3	TRBD2	many	15	CASSDSGGAQDTQYF	TGTGCCAGCAGCGATAGCGGGGGGGCCCAAGATACGCAGTATTTT